Below are 22 T cell receptor beta chains sequenced from a single sample in a study of blood T cell repertoires in COVID-19. Produced via immunoSEQ multiplex PCR; TCRdb's table is partial and in-frame only. The repertoire holds some 200,000 clones, approximately 86% seen once, with roughly 9.8% in the top ten. Material: peripheral blood. The source of these receptors is a woman over 75 with acute or convalescent COVID-19.

The chain employs TRBV5-4 and TRBJ1-1, with 11 bases lining up with TRBD1. The germline V gene encodes CDR1 SGHNT and CDR2 YYREEE (reference sequence). The length of the CDR3 is 17 residues. Trimming took 5 bases from V and 5 from J; bases not matched to a gene: 14. In DNA, the CDR3 is TGTGCCAGCAGAAACCGGGACAGGGGGTCAGGGCGGACTGAAGCTTTCTTT. This sequence encodes CASRNRDRGSGRTEAFF.

This clone has only one observation. The rearrangement uses TRBV18 and TRBJ1-2; tentatively, D is TRBD1 (5 bases). Germline V gene lookup returns CDR1 KGHSH and CDR2 LQKENI. V was cut by 4 bases and J by 5 bases, with 17 bases left in between. The CDR3 runs 15 residues. The CDR3 sequence: CASSLEWGTWYGYTF. In nucleotides, the CDR3 is TGTGCCAGCTCACTTGAGTGGGGCACCTGGTATGGCTACACCTTC. Drawing the rest from reference TRBV18 and TRBJ1-2, the complete variable domain is NAGVMQNPRHLVRRRGQEARLRCSPMKGHSHVYWYRQLPEEGLKFMVYLQKENIIDESGMPKERFSAEFPKEGPSILRIQQVVRGDSAAYFCASSLEWGTWYGYTFGSGTRLTVV.

The chain uses TRBV6-6 and TRBJ2-5; 11 bases agree with TRBD2. With V trimmed by 4 bases and J by 5 bases, 6 bases remained unmatched. Germline V gene data show CDR1 as MNHNY and CDR2 as SVGAGI (reference sequence). The CDR3 has 15 amino acids. DNA for the CDR3: TGTGCCAGCAGTTTCATTAGCGGGGGGGTGGAGACCCAGTACTTC. The encoded protein is CASSFISGGVETQYF.

The gene calls are TRBV30 and TRBJ1-3; no definite D call. This CDR3 contains 12 residues. The germline V gene encodes CDR1 GTSNPN and CDR2 SVGIG (reference sequence). V was cut by 2 bases and J by 2 bases, with 4 bases left in between. Here the CDR3 DNA reads TGTGCCTGGAGTCGTGCTGGAAACACCATATATTTT. It codes for CAWSRAGNTIYF.

J is TRBJ2-4 and V is TRBV12-5; 9 bases match TRBD1. The CDR3 contains 18 residues. Unmatched junction bases numbered 7, after V lost 1 base and J lost 0 bases. Germline assignment: CDR1 LGHNT and CDR2 FRNRAP. The chain's CDR3 is CASGLAGQGMIAKNIQYF. Here the CDR3 DNA reads TGTGCTAGTGGTTTGGCGGGACAGGGAATGATAGCCAAAAACATTCAGTACTTC.

The rearrangement joins TRBV5-1 to TRBJ2-5, with TRBD2 as a possible D gene (6 bases). Germline lookup yields CDR1 SGHRS and CDR2 YFSETQ. CDR3 size: 15 residues. The V gene lost 5 bases and the J gene lost 5 bases, with 19 bases spanning the gap. The CDR3 reads CASRVGGLNSETQYF. In DNA, the CDR3 is TGCGCCAGCAGGGTGGGGGGACTCAACTCGGAGACCCAGTACTTC.

The rearrangement joins TRBV24-1 to TRBJ2-3; 9 bases agree with TRBD1. The CDR3 length is 15 residues. Trimming at V came to 4 bases and at J to 9 bases, leaving 10 bases not matched to a gene. Per the germline V gene, CDR1 is KGHDR and CDR2 is SFDVKD. This CDR3 reads CATSEDRGFAPTQYF. As DNA, the CDR3 is TGTGCCACCAGTGAGGACAGGGGCTTCGCACCAACGCAGTATTTT.

J is TRBJ2-7 and V is TRBV12-5; the D gene is possibly TRBD1 (5 bases). Trimming cost V 0 bases and J 4 bases, with 10 bases left between them. Germline CDR1 is LGHNT and CDR2 is FRNRAP. There are 14 residues in the CDR3. This CDR3 is CASGLVDKGYEQYF. The CDR3 coding sequence is TGTGCTAGTGGTTTGGTAGATAAGGGGTACGAGCAGTACTTC.

The rearrangement links TRBV7-2 to TRBJ1-3, with D unresolved. The germline gives CDR1 SGHTA, CDR2 FQGNSA. The CDR3 contains 16 residues. Deletions cut 0 bases from V and 3 bases from J, with 12 bases between. The CDR3 loop is CASSLAGGAGGNTIYF. The DNA of the CDR3 is TGTGCCAGCAGCTTAGCAGGCGGAGCGGGTGGAAACACCATATATTTT.

This clone was observed a handful of times. The chain uses TRBV5-6 and TRBJ1-1, with unresolved D. The CDR3 loop spans 13 amino acids. Trimming shortened V by 4 bases and J by 5 bases, and 12 bases separated the two germline ends. Germline V lookup: CDR1 SGHDT, CDR2 YYEEEE. The CDR3 loop reads CASSRARGTEAFF. The CDR3 DNA is TGTGCCAGCAGCCGCGCCCGGGGAACTGAAGCTTTCTTT.

V usage is TRBV29-1 and J usage is TRBJ2-1; 8 positions match TRBD1. The V gene end was trimmed by 6 bases and the J gene end by 10 bases; junction bases not matched to a gene: 8. The CDR3 spans 12 residues. Germline loops: CDR1 SQVTM, CDR2 ANQGSEA. The CDR3 DNA reads TGCAGCGTGGGCGGACAGGGCCGGGAGCAGTTCTTC. This encodes CSVGGQGREQFF.

The chain's CDR3 is CASSSSPGSGNTIYF. For the CDR3, the DNA is TGTGCCAGTAGTAGCTCCCCGGGCTCTGGAAACACCATATATTTT. This rearrangement joins TRBV19 to TRBJ1-3; D is unresolved. The CDR3 contains 15 residues. Germline CDR1 LNHDA, CDR2 SQIVND (reference sequence). V lost 4 bases and J 0 bases, leaving 10 bases between the germline ends.

This clone was counted a single time. This chain joins TRBV7-3 and TRBJ2-1; D gene uncertain. The germline V gene encodes CDR1 SGHTA and CDR2 FQGTGA. V was shortened by 1 base and J by 1 base, with 8 bases between the two germline ends. The CDR3 runs 15 residues. The CDR3: CASSLKPGSYNEQFF. In DNA, the CDR3 is TGTGCCAGCAGCTTAAAGCCAGGTTCCTACAATGAGCAGTTCTTC.

This clone appeared a single time. The rearrangement joins TRBV11-3 to TRBJ1-3, with D unresolved. CDR3 length: 14 residues. V lost 1 base, J lost 3 bases, and 7 bases lay in between. CDR1 is SGHNT, CDR2 YENEEA, per germline. DNA of the CDR3: TGTGCCAGCAGCTTAGGTGGCAGTGGAAACACCATATATTTT. Translating it yields CASSLGGSGNTIYF.

This clone was recorded only once. V is TRBV7-9 and J is TRBJ1-6; perhaps TRBD1 as D (6 bases). Looked up from germline, CDR1 is SEHNR and CDR2 is FQNEAQ (reference sequence). Trimming took 4 bases from V and 8 from J, leaving 12 bases between them. The CDR3 length is 14 residues. CDR3 region: CASSSQGLDSPLHF. The CDR3 DNA reads TGTGCCAGCAGCTCTCAGGGGTTAGATTCACCCCTCCACTTT.

The rearrangement links TRBV5-5 to TRBJ2-2; possibly TRBD2 for D (5 bases). The CDR3 sequence is 13 residues long. V was shortened by 0 bases and J by 10 bases, with 10 bases between the two germline ends. The V gene's germline CDR1 is SGHKS and CDR2 YYEKEE (reference sequence). CDR3: CASSLAGLLELFF. CDR3 coding DNA: TGTGCCAGCAGCTTGGCCGGACTCCTGGAGCTGTTTTTT. Full variable domain (remainder filled in from reference TRBV5-5 and TRBJ2-2): DAGVTQSPTHLIKTRGQQVTLRCSPISGHKSVSWYQQVLGQGPQFIFQYYEKEERGRGNFPDRFSARQFPNYSSELNVNALLLGDSALYLCASSLAGLLELFFGEGSRLTVL.

The chain recombines TRBV15 with TRBJ2-3; D ambiguous. This CDR3 has 16 residues. Germline CDR1 and CDR2: LNHNV and YYDKDF (reference sequence). V was clipped by 3 bases and J by 0 bases, with 13 bases between them. CDR3 nucleotide sequence: TGTGCCACCAGCAGGGCTGTGGGCGCCAGCACAGATACGCAGTATTTT. This codes for CATSRAVGASTDTQYF. The full variable domain, in which reference TRBV15 and TRBJ2-3 provide the parts outside the CDR3, is DAMVIQNPRYQVTQFGKPVTLSCSQTLNHNVMYWYQQKSSQAPKLLFHYYDKDFNNEADTPDNFQSRRPNTSFCFLDIRSPGLGDTAMYLCATSRAVGASTDTQYFGPGTRLTVL.

The rearrangement uses TRBV27 and TRBJ2-7, with D tentatively TRBD2 (5 bases). Trimming left V 3 bases short and J 2 bases short, with 11 bases between. The CDR3 consists of 14 residues. Germline CDR1 and CDR2: MNHEY and SMNVEV (reference sequence). The DNA of the CDR3 is TGTGCCAGCAGTTTTGCCCAGAGGGCCTACGAGCAGTACTTC. Protein sequence: CASSFAQRAYEQYF.

The chain recombines TRBV11-3 with TRBJ2-7; 9 bases fit TRBD1. Trimming took 3 bases from V and 5 from J; bases not matched to a gene: 5. The CDR3 totals 14 residues. Germline V CDR1 and CDR2: SGHNT, YENEEA. CDR3 nucleotide sequence: TGTGCCAGCAGCTTGGGGACAGGGAACCACGAGCAGTACTTC. Protein: CASSLGTGNHEQYF.

The J gene is TRBJ2-3, the V gene TRBV9, with a tentative D call TRBD2 (6 bases). V gave up 3 bases and J gave up 2 bases, with 16 bases separating them. This CDR3 comprises 16 residues. The germline CDR1 and CDR2 sequences are SGDLS and YYNGEE. CDR3 coding DNA: TGTGCCAGCAGCGCCGATAGCGGAGGCAACACAGATACGCAGTATTTT. Encoded protein: CASSADSGGNTDTQYF. The full variable domain, completed using reference TRBV9 and TRBJ2-3, is DSGVTQTPKHLITATGQRVTLRCSPRSGDLSVYWYQQSLDQGLQFLIQYYNGEERAKGNILERFSAQQFPDLHSELNLSSLELGDSALYFCASSADSGGNTDTQYFGPGTRLTVL.

The V call is TRBV19, the J call TRBJ2-5; 7 bases line up with TRBD1. This CDR3 has 13 amino acids. V gave up 8 bases and J gave up 10 bases; unmatched junction bases: 13. CDR1 and CDR2 from the germline V gene are LNHDA and SQIVND (reference sequence). DNA for the CDR3: TGTGCCAGTCGACAGGAGCCCCAGGGGGACCAGTACTTC. This gives the protein CASRQEPQGDQYF.

The CDR3 nucleotides read TGCAGCGTCGAACTAGCGGAGGCAGATACGCAGTATTTT. This gives the protein CSVELAEADTQYF. The chain couples TRBV29-1 to TRBJ2-3; 8 bases are shared with TRBD2. The CDR3 length is 13 residues. From germline, CDR1 is SQVTM and CDR2 ANQGSEA. The junction had 6 bases not matched to a gene; V was cut back by 6 bases and J by 4 bases.